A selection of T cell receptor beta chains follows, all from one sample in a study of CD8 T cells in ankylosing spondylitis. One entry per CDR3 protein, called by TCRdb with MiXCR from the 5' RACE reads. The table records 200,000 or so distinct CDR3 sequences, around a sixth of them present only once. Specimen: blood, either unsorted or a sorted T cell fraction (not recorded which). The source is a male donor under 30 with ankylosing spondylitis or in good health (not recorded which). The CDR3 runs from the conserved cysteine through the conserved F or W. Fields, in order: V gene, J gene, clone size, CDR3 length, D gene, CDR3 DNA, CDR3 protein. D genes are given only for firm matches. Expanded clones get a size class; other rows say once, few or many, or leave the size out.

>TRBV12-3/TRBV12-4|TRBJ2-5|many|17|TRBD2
TGTGCCAGCACTGGGAGGGGGACTAGCGGGAGCGGCGAGACCCAGTACTTC
CASTGRGTSGSGETQYF
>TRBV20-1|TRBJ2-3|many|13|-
TGCAGTGCTAGAGCCCTAGCAACAGATACGCAGTATTTT
CSARALATDTQYF
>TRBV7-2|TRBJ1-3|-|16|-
TGTGCCAGCAGCCTCATGAGTCCGAGCTCTGGAAACACCATATATTTT
CASSLMSPSSGNTIYF
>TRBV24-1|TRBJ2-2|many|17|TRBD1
TGTGCCACCAGTGATTTAGCCAGGGGGCCCGACACCGGGGAGCTGTTTTTT
CATSDLARGPDTGELFF
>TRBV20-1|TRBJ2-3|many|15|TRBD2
TGCAGTGCTATAGCCCCGGGAGGGCGTAGAGATACGCAGTATTTT
CSAIAPGGRRDTQYF
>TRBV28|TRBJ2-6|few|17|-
TGTGCCAGCAGTTTGGGTCAGGTCACAAGTGGGGCCAACGTCCTGACTTTC
CASSLGQVTSGANVLTF
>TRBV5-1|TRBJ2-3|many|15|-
TGCGCCAGCAGATCGGACCCCGCCCTGGGGGATACGCAGTATTTT
CASRSDPALGDTQYF
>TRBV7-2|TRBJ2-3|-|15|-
TGTGCCAGCAGCTCTAATACCTTGGGATCAGATACGCAGTATTTT
CASSSNTLGSDTQYF
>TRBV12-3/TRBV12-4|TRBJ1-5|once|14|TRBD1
TGTGCCAGCAGAGCTGGGACAGTCAATCAGCCCCAGCATTTT
CASRAGTVNQPQHF
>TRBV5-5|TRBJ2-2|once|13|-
TGTGCCAGCAGCCGGACCCCGGACGGGGAGCTGTTTTTT
CASSRTPDGELFF
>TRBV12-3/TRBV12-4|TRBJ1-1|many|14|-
TGTGCCAGCAGTTTCCAGGGGATGAACACTGAAGCTTTCTTT
CASSFQGMNTEAFF
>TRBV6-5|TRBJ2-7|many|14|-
TGTGCCAGCAGGGGCTCAGGGGGAGGCTACGAGCAGTACTTC
CASRGSGGGYEQYF
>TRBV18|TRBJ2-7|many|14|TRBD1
TGTGCCAGCTCACCACAACAGGGGGCCTACGAGCAGTACTTC
CASSPQQGAYEQYF
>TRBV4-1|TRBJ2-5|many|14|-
TGCGCCAGCAGCCAAGACGACGTACAAGAGACCCAGTACTTC
CASSQDDVQETQYF
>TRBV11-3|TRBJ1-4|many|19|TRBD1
TGTGCCAGCAGCTTAGATCCACCGGGACAGGGGGCCACTAATGAAAAACTGTTTTTT
CASSLDPPGQGATNEKLFF
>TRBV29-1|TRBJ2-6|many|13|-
TGCAGCGTTACGTTATCTGGGGCCAACGTCCTGACTTTC
CSVTLSGANVLTF
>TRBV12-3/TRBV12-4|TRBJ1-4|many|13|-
TGTGCCAGCAGTTTATGGGGGAATGAAAAACTGTTTTTT
CASSLWGNEKLFF
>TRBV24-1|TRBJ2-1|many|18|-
TGTGCCACCAGTGACCTAGCGAGCGGAACCTCCTCCTACAATGAGCAGTTCTTC
CATSDLASGTSSYNEQFF
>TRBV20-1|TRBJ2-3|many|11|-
TGCAGTGCTAGTTTGGCAGATACGCAGTATTTT
CSASLADTQYF
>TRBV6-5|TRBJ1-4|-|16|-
TGTGCCAGCAGCCCGCGGCCTATCGGAACGGGTGAAAAACTGTTTTTT
CASSPRPIGTGEKLFF
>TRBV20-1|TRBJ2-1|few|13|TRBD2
TGCAGTGCCCACGGGCTAGCGGGCAATGAGCAGTTCTTC
CSAHGLAGNEQFF
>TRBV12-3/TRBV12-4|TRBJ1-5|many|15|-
TGTGCCAGCAGGCTGAGCGGCGGCCTCAATCAGCCCCAGCATTTT
CASRLSGGLNQPQHF
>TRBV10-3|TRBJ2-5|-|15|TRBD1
TGTGCCATCAGTGATGGAGACAGGGGGAGGGAGACCCAGTACTTC
CAISDGDRGRETQYF
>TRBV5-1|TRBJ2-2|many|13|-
TGCGCCAGCAGCGCGAGGGAAACCGGGGAGCTGTTTTTT
CASSARETGELFF
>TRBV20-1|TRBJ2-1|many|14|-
TGCAGTGCTAGAATCGGCGGGACTTACAATGAGCAGTTCTTC
CSARIGGTYNEQFF
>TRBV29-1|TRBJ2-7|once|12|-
TGCAGCGTCGGGGGACAGATCTACGAGCAGTACTTC
CSVGGQIYEQYF
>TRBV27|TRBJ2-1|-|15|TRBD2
TGTGCCAGCAGGTTAGCGGGAGATCACTACAATGAGCAGTTCTTC
CASRLAGDHYNEQFF
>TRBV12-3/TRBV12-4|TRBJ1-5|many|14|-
TGTGCCAGCAGTTCGGGCAGGTTCGGGGAGCCCCAGCATTTT
CASSSGRFGEPQHF
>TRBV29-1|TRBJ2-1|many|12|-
TGCAGCGCCAACCGGGGGGCGAATGAGCAGTTCTTC
CSANRGANEQFF
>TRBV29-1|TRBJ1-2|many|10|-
TGCAGCGTTCGGGAAGGAGGCTACACCTTC
CSVREGGYTF
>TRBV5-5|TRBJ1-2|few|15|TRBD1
TGTGCCAGCAGCCAAGACAGGGGACTCCTCTATGGCTACACCTTC
CASSQDRGLLYGYTF
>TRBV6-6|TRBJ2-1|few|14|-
TGTGCCAGCAGTTACTTTACAGGGCACAATGAGCAGTTCTTC
CASSYFTGHNEQFF
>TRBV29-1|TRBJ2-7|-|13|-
TGCAGCTCTGTTGACAGGTATACCTACGAGCAGTACTTC
CSSVDRYTYEQYF
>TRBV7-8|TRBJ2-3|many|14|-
TGTGCCAGCACCCCGGGAGCAACAACAGATACGCAGTATTTT
CASTPGATTDTQYF
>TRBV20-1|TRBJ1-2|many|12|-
TGCAGTGCTAGAGCGATATCCTATGGCTACACCTTC
CSARAISYGYTF
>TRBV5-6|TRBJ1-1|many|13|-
TGTGCCAGCCACTCGGGAGGGTGGACTGAAGCTTTCTTT
CASHSGGWTEAFF
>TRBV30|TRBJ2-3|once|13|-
TGTGCCTGGGAATTTCAACCGGGAGATACGCAGTATTTT
CAWEFQPGDTQYF
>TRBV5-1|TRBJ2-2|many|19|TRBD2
TGCGCCAGCAGCAAAGAACTACGGACTAGCGGGTATAACACCGGGGAGCTGTTTTTT
CASSKELRTSGYNTGELFF
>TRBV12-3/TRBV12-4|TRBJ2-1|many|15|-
TGTGCCAGCAGTCGTAGCGGCAGCTCCTACAATGAGCAGTTCTTC
CASSRSGSSYNEQFF
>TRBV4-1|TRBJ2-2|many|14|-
TGCGCCAGCAGCCAAGGGCTAGCCGCCGGGGAGCTGTTTTTT
CASSQGLAAGELFF
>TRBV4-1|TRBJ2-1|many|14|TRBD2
TGCGCCAGCAGTCTAGCGGGAGGGCCCGATGAGCAGTTCTTC
CASSLAGGPDEQFF
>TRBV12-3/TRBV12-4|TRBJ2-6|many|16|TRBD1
TGTGCCAGCAGTTACACAGGGGTCCCCGGGGCCAACGTCCTGACTTTC
CASSYTGVPGANVLTF
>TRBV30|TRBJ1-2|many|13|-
TGTGCCTGGAGTCCGACAGCCGGGTTTGGCTACACCTTC
CAWSPTAGFGYTF
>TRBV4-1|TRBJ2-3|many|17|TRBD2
TGCGCCAGCAGCCAAGATTCAAAGCGGGAGCGCACAGATACGCAGTATTTT
CASSQDSKRERTDTQYF
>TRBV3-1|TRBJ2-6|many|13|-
TGTGCCAGCAGCCAGGGAGGGGCCAACGTCCTGACTTTC
CASSQGGANVLTF
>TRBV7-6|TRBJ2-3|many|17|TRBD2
TGTGCCAGCAGCTTAGCGCTGACGGGAGGGAGCACAGATACGCAGTATTTT
CASSLALTGGSTDTQYF
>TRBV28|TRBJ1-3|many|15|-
TGTGCCAGTAGTTTATACGGGGTAACGAGAAACACCATATATTTT
CASSLYGVTRNTIYF
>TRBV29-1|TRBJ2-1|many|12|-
TGCAGCGGGGACTCTGACTACAATGAGCAGTTCTTC
CSGDSDYNEQFF